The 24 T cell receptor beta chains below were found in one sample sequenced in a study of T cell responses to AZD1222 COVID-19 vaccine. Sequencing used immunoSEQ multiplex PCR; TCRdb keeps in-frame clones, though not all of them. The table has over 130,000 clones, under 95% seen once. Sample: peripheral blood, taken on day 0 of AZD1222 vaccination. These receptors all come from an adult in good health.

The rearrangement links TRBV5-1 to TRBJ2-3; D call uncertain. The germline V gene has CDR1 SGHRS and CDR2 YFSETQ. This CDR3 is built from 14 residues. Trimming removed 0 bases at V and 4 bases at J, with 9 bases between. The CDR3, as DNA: TGCGCCAGCAGCTTGGGAAGCGCCCCAGATACGCAGTATTTT. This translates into CASSLGSAPDTQYF.

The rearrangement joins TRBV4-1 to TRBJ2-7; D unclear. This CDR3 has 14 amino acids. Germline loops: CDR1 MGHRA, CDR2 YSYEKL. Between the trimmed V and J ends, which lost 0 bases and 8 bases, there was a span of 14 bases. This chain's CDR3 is CASSQDRSGSKQYF. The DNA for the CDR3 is TGCGCCAGCAGCCAAGATAGGTCCGGGTCGAAGCAGTACTTC.

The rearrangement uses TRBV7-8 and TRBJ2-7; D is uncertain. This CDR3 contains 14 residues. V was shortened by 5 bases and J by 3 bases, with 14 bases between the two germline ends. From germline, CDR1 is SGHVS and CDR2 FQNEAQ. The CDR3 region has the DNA TGTGCCAGCAGCCCAACCCTGACGGACTACGAGCAGTACTTC. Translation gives CASSPTLTDYEQYF.

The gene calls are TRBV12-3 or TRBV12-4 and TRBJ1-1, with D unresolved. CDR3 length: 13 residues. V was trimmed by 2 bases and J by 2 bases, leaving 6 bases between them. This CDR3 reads CASSLWANTEAFF. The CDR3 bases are TGTGCCAGCAGTTTATGGGCTAACACTGAAGCTTTCTTT.

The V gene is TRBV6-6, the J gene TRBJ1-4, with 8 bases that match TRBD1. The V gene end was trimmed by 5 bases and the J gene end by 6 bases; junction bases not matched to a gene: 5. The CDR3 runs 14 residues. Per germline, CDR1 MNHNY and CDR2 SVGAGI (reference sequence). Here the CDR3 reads CASSLQGADEKLFF. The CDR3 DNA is TGTGCCAGCAGTCTCCAGGGGGCAGATGAAAAACTGTTTTTT.

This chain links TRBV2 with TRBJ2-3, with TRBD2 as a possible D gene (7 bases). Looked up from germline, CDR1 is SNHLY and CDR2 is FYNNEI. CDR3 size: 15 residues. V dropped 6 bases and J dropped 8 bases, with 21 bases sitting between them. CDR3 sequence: CASRRGGGLTPTQYF. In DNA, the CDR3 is TGTGCCAGCAGGAGAGGGGGGGGATTAACACCTACGCAGTATTTT.

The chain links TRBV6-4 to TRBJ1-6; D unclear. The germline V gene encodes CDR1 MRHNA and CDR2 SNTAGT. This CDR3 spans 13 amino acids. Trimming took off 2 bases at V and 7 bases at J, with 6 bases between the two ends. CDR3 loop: CASSDGWNSPLHF. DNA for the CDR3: TGTGCCAGCAGTGACGGGTGGAATTCACCCCTCCACTTT.

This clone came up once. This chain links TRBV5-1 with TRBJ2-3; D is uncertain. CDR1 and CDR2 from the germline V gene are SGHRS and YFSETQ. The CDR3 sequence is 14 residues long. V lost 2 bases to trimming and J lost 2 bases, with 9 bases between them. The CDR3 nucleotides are TGCGCCAGCAGCTTCCGGCCTGCCACAGATACGCAGTATTTT. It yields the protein CASSFRPATDTQYF.

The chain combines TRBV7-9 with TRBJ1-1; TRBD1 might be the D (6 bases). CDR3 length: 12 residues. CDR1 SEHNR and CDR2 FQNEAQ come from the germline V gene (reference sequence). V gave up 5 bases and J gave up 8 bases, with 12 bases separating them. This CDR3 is CASSDGQHEAFF. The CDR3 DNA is TGTGCCAGCAGCGACGGACAGCACGAAGCTTTCTTT.

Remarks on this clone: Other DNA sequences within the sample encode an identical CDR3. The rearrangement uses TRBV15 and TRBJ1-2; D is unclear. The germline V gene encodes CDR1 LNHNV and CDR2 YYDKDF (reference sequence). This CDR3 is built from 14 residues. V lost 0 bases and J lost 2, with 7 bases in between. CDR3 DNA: TGTGCCACCAGCAGAGATCGGGTAAACTATGGCTACACCTTC. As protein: CATSRDRVNYGYTF.

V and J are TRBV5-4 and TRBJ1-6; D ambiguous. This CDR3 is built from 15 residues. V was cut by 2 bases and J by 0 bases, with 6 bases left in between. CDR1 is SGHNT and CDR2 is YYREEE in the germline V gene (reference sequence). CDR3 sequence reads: CASSFGSSYNSPLHF. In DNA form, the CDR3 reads TGTGCCAGCAGCTTCGGGAGCTCCTATAATTCACCCCTCCACTTT.

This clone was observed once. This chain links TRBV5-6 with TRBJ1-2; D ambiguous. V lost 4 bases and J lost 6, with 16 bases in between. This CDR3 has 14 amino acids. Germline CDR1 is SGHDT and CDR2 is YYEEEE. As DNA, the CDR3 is TGTGCCAGCAGCCCGGTTGGGCGGAGCCATGGCTACACCTTC. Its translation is CASSPVGRSHGYTF.

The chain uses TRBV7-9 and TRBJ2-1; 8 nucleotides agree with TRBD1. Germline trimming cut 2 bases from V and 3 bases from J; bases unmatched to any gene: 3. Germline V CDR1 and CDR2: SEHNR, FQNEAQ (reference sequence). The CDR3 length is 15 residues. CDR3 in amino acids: CASSLLGQGYNEQFF. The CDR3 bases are TGTGCCAGCAGCTTACTAGGACAGGGCTACAATGAGCAGTTCTTC.

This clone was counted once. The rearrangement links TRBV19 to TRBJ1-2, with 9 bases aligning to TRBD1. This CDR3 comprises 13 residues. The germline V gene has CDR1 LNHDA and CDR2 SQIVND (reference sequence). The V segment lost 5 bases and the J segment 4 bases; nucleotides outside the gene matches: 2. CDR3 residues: CASSPTGGYGYTF. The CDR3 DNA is TGTGCCAGTAGTCCGACAGGGGGCTATGGCTACACCTTC.

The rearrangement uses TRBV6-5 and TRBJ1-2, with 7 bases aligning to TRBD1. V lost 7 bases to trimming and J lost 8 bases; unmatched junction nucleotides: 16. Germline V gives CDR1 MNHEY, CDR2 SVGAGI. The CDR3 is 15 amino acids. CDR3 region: CASKGGQAGTLGYTF. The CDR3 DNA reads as TGTGCCAGCAAGGGAGGACAGGCGGGGACCCTCGGCTACACCTTC.

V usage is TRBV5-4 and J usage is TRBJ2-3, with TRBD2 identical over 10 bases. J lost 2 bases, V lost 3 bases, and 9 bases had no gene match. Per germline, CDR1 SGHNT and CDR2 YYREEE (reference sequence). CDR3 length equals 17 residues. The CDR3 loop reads CASSSPGLAEFTDTQYF. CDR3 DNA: TGTGCCAGCAGCTCTCCAGGACTAGCGGAATTCACAGATACGCAGTATTTT.

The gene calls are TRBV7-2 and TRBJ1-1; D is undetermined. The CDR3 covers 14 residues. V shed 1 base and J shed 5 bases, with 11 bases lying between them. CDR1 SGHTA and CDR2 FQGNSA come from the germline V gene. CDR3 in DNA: TGTGCCAGCAGCTTAGGTAGGAGGGATACTGAAGCTTTCTTT. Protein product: CASSLGRRDTEAFF.

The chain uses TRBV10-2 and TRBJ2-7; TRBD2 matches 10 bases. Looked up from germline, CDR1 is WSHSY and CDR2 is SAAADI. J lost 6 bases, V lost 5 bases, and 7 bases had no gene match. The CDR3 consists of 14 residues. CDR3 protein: CASSKLAGSGEQYF. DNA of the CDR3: TGCGCCAGCAGTAAACTAGCGGGGAGCGGCGAGCAGTACTTC.

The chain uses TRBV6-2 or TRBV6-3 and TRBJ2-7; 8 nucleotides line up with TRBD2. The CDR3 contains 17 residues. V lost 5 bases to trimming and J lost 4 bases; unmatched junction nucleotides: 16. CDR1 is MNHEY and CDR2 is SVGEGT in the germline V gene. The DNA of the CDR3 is TGTGCCAGCAGTCTACCCCGGTGGCGGGAGGACCCATACGAGCAGTACTTC. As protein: CASSLPRWREDPYEQYF.

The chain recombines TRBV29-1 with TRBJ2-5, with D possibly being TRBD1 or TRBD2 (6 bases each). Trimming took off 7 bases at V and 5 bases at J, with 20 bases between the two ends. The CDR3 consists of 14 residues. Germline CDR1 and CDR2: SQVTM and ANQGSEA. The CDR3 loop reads CSALGRGLIETQYF. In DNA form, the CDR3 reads TGCAGCGCCTTGGGCAGGGGACTTATCGAGACCCAGTACTTC.

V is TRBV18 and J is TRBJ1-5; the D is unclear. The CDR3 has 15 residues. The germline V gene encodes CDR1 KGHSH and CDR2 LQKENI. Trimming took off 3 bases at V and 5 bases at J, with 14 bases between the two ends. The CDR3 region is CASSPYSRKDQPQHF. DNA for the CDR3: TGTGCCAGCTCACCCTACTCACGCAAAGATCAGCCCCAGCATTTT. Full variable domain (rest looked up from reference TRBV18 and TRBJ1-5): NAGVMQNPRHLVRRRGQEARLRCSPMKGHSHVYWYRQLPEEGLKFMVYLQKENIIDESGMPKERFSAEFPKEGPSILRIQQVVRGDSAAYFCASSPYSRKDQPQHFGDGTRLSIL.

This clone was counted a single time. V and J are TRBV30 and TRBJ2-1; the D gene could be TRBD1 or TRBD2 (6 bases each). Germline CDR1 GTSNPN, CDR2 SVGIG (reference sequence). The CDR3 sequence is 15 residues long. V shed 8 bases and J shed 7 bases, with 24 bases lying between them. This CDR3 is CAGGGVGTRTNEQFF. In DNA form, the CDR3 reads TGTGCCGGAGGGGGAGTAGGGACTCGGACGAATGAGCAGTTCTTC.

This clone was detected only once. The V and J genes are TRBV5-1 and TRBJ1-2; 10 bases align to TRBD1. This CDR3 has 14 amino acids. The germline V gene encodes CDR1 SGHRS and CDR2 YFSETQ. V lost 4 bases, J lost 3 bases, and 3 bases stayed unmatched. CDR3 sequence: CASSQDRGDYGYTF. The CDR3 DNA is TGCGCCAGCAGCCAGGACAGGGGGGACTATGGCTACACCTTC. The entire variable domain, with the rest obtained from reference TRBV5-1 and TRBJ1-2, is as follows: KAGVTQTPRYLIKTRGQQVTLSCSPISGHRSVSWYQQTPGQGLQFLFEYFSETQRNKGNFPGRFSGRQFSNSRSEMNVSTLELGDSALYLCASSQDRGDYGYTFGSGTRLTVV.

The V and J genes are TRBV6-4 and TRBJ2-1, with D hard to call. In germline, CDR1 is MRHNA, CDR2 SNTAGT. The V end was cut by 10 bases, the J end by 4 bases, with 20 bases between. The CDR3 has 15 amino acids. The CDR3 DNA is TGTGCCACCGCGGTCGGCCACTTCTCGTACAATGAGCAGTTCTTC. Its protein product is CATAVGHFSYNEQFF.